What follows are 10 T cell receptor beta chains derived from one specimen sequenced in a study of T cells in localized non-small cell lung cancer. Profiling relied on immunoSEQ multiplex PCR, and the TCRdb table lists in-frame clones only, not all of them. The sample contains 75,000 to 85,000 clones, 70% to 90% of which appear only once. Sequences were derived from peripheral blood, sampled before any cancer treatment. The source is a female donor at least 60 years old with stage I lung adenocarcinoma.

The V gene is TRBV6-5, the J gene TRBJ2-7, with D hard to call. The V gene's germline CDR1 is MNHEY and CDR2 SVGAGI. Trimming stripped 2 bases from V and 0 bases from J, with 11 bases between. There are 15 residues in the CDR3. CDR3 sequence: CASSYELSGSYEQYF. CDR3 DNA sequence: TGTGCCAGCAGTTACGAGCTCAGTGGCTCCTACGAGCAGTACTTC.

The V gene is TRBV7-6, the J gene TRBJ2-3; D gene ambiguous. The germline V gene has CDR1 SGHVS and CDR2 FNYEAQ. The CDR3 has 15 amino acids. Trimming took off 6 bases at V and 2 bases at J, with 15 bases between the two ends. CDR3: CASSSAVLDTDTQYF. The CDR3 DNA reads as TGTGCCAGCAGTTCCGCGGTCCTGGACACAGATACGCAGTATTTT.

The rearrangement uses TRBV11-2 and TRBJ1-1, with D unclear. The ends were cut back, 5 bases at V and 1 base at J, with 14 bases in the middle. The CDR3 has 15 amino acids. Germline CDR1 SGHAT, CDR2 FQNNGV. The CDR3 loop reads CASSRYGVGNTEAFF. CDR3 sequence (DNA): TGTGCCAGCAGCCGTTACGGGGTGGGGAACACTGAAGCTTTCTTT.

This clone showed up many times. This chain uses TRBV7-6 with TRBJ1-1; D is undetermined. There are 13 residues in the CDR3. Germline V lookup: CDR1 SGHVS, CDR2 FNYEAQ. Trimming cost V 1 base and J 1 base, with 4 bases left between them. The CDR3 reads CASSLEQNTEAFF. CDR3 in DNA: TGTGCCAGCAGCTTAGAACAGAACACTGAAGCTTTCTTT.

This sequence joins TRBV7-2 and TRBJ1-3; tentatively, D is TRBD1 (5 bases). The germline V and J ends were trimmed by 6 bases and 3 bases, with 12 bases remaining between them. CDR3 length: 14 amino acids. The germline gives CDR1 SGHTA, CDR2 FQGNSA. The CDR3 coding sequence is TGTGCCAGCAGTACGACAGAAATTGGAAACACCATATATTTT. Translated: CASSTTEIGNTIYF.

This clone appeared a few times. The CDR3 is CSGQGQENTEAFF. CDR3 bases: TGCAGCGGGCAGGGACAAGAGAACACTGAAGCTTTCTTT. The chain couples TRBV29-1 to TRBJ1-1; D may be TRBD1 (6 bases). The V end lost 7 bases, the J end lost 1 base, and 13 bases lay between the germline ends. Germline V gene sequence: CDR1 SQVTM, CDR2 ANQGSEA. CDR3 length: 13 amino acids.

The chain joins TRBV6-7 to TRBJ1-2, with D maybe TRBD1 (6 bases). TRBV6-7 counts as an open reading frame of uncertain function. CDR3 size: 14 residues. The ends were cut back, 2 bases at V and 5 bases at J, with 12 bases in the middle. CDR3 loop: CASSYGQGKYGYTF. Written as DNA, the CDR3 is TGTGCCAGCAGTTACGGGCAGGGGAAGTATGGCTACACCTTC.

CDR3 in DNA: TGTGCCAGTAGGCATAAGGGAGTAGGTGAAGCTTTCTTT. This gives the protein CASRHKGVGEAFF. The rearrangement joins TRBV19 to TRBJ1-1; D uncertain. Deletions cut 6 bases from V and 7 bases from J, with 15 bases between. CDR1 is LNHDA, CDR2 SQIVND, per germline (reference sequence). The CDR3 is 13 amino acids.

The V call is TRBV7-2, the J call TRBJ1-2; 9 nucleotides agree with TRBD1. The trim removed 2 bases at V and 8 bases at J, leaving 15 bases unmatched. Germline V gene sequence: CDR1 SGHTA, CDR2 FQGNSA. The CDR3 loop spans 17 amino acids. This chain's CDR3 is CASSLRPLGGQGRGYTF. Written as DNA, the CDR3 is TGTGCCAGCAGCTTACGGCCCTTGGGGGGACAGGGAAGGGGCTACACCTTC.

The chain's CDR3 is CASSLQGSSGANVLTF. CDR3 in DNA: TGTGCCAGCAGCTTACAGGGGAGCTCTGGGGCCAACGTCCTGACTTTC. The chain recombines TRBV7-2 with TRBJ2-6, with D perhaps matching TRBD1 (6 bases). The CDR3 contains 16 residues. V lost 2 bases and J 0 bases, leaving 8 bases between the germline ends. Germline CDR1 and CDR2: SGHTA and FQGNSA.